The rows below give T cell receptor beta chains drawn from one sample of a study of CD8+ T cells in alopecia areata. TCRdb's table, derived via immunoSEQ multiplex PCR, lists solely in-frame clones and lacks some. The sample shows about 150,000 clones, 45% to 60% of them seen only once. Sequencing used CD8+ T cells sorted from blood, obtained at week 4, from a patient treated with tofacitinib. These receptors all come from a human donor with alopecia areata. Each CDR3 is given with its conserved first and last residue. D genes are given only for firm matches. Clone size is stated in some rows and not others, as once, few, many or a class when expanded.

cdr3_length: 12
j_call: TRBJ1-1
v_call: TRBV11-2
clone_size: few
d_call: -
cdr3_nt: TGTGCCAGCACCCGGGGTAACACTGAAGCTTTCTTT
cdr3_aa: CASTRGNTEAFF

cdr3_length: 12
j_call: TRBJ2-7
v_call: TRBV6-5
clone_size: -
d_call: TRBD2
cdr3_nt: TGTGCCAGCAGTACCTGGGGGGGGGAGCAGTACTTC
cdr3_aa: CASSTWGGEQYF

cdr3_length: 14
j_call: TRBJ2-3
v_call: TRBV30
clone_size: -
d_call: -
cdr3_nt: TGTGCCTGGAACCGACAGATTAGCACAGATACGCAGTATTTT
cdr3_aa: CAWNRQISTDTQYF

cdr3_length: 14
j_call: TRBJ1-2
v_call: TRBV30
clone_size: -
d_call: -
cdr3_nt: TGTGCCTGGAGTGCGATCGATATGAGTCTGGGCTACACCTTC
cdr3_aa: CAWSAIDMSLGYTF

cdr3_length: 14
j_call: TRBJ1-1
v_call: TRBV27
clone_size: -
d_call: -
cdr3_nt: TGTGCCAGCAGTCAAACAGTGGTGAACACTGAAGCTTTCTTT
cdr3_aa: CASSQTVVNTEAFF

cdr3_length: 16
j_call: TRBJ2-7
v_call: TRBV29-1
clone_size: -
d_call: TRBD1
cdr3_nt: TGCAGCGTTGACGATCCCCTGGGGACAGGGGGCTACGAGCAGTACTTC
cdr3_aa: CSVDDPLGTGGYEQYF

cdr3_length: 16
j_call: TRBJ1-2
v_call: TRBV29-1
clone_size: -
d_call: TRBD1
cdr3_nt: TGCAGCGTTGAAGTACGACAGGGAGGGCCCGGCTATGGCTACACCTTC
cdr3_aa: CSVEVRQGGPGYGYTF

cdr3_length: 13
j_call: TRBJ2-7
v_call: TRBV9
clone_size: -
d_call: -
cdr3_nt: TGTGCCAGCAGTGCCGCGGAGGGTAACGAGCAGTACTTC
cdr3_aa: CASSAAEGNEQYF

cdr3_length: 13
j_call: TRBJ2-7
v_call: TRBV27
clone_size: -
d_call: -
cdr3_nt: TGTGCCAGCAGTTTACGGGGGCCGTACGAGCAGTACTTC
cdr3_aa: CASSLRGPYEQYF

cdr3_length: 12
j_call: TRBJ1-1
v_call: TRBV27
clone_size: -
d_call: -
cdr3_nt: TGTGCCAGCAAGTTGCCGAACACTGAAGCTTTCTTT
cdr3_aa: CASKLPNTEAFF

cdr3_length: 14
j_call: TRBJ2-7
v_call: TRBV5-6
clone_size: -
d_call: -
cdr3_nt: TGTGCCAGCAGCCACCGGGACGGAACCTACGAGCAGTACTTC
cdr3_aa: CASSHRDGTYEQYF

cdr3_length: 13
j_call: TRBJ2-2
v_call: TRBV5-6
clone_size: -
d_call: -
cdr3_nt: TGTGCCAGCAGCTTGATGAACACCGGGGAGCTGTTTTTT
cdr3_aa: CASSLMNTGELFF

cdr3_length: 12
j_call: TRBJ2-7
v_call: TRBV30
clone_size: -
d_call: -
cdr3_nt: TGTGCCTGGAGTGTAGTTGGGAGTGAGCAGTACTTC
cdr3_aa: CAWSVVGSEQYF

cdr3_length: 14
j_call: TRBJ2-1
v_call: TRBV12-5
clone_size: many
d_call: -
cdr3_nt: TGTGCTAGTGGTTTGGTCGGGGCAGGAAATGAGCAGTTCTTC
cdr3_aa: CASGLVGAGNEQFF

cdr3_length: 15
j_call: TRBJ2-7
v_call: TRBV27
clone_size: once
d_call: TRBD1
cdr3_nt: TGTGCCAGCAGTTTAAAAGGGGGCTCCCTGCACGAGCAGTACTTC
cdr3_aa: CASSLKGGSLHEQYF

cdr3_length: 14
j_call: TRBJ2-1
v_call: TRBV5-6
clone_size: -
d_call: TRBD1
cdr3_nt: TGTGCCAGCAGCTTCGGGACAGGCTACAATGAGCAGTTCTTC
cdr3_aa: CASSFGTGYNEQFF

cdr3_length: 15
j_call: TRBJ1-1
v_call: TRBV10-3
clone_size: -
d_call: TRBD1
cdr3_nt: TGTGCCATCAGTGGACCGGGACAGAGGAACACTGAAGCTTTCTTT
cdr3_aa: CAISGPGQRNTEAFF

cdr3_length: 15
j_call: TRBJ2-5
v_call: TRBV7-8
clone_size: -
d_call: TRBD1
cdr3_nt: TGTGCCAGCAGCTCAAGACAGGGGCGCCAAGAGACCCAGTACTTC
cdr3_aa: CASSSRQGRQETQYF

cdr3_length: 13
j_call: TRBJ2-1
v_call: TRBV11-3
clone_size: few
d_call: -
cdr3_nt: TGTGCCAGCAGCTTAGTTCGGGGTTATGAGCAGTTCTTC
cdr3_aa: CASSLVRGYEQFF

cdr3_length: 14
j_call: TRBJ2-5
v_call: TRBV18
clone_size: -
d_call: TRBD1
cdr3_nt: TGTGCCAGCTCACCGGGACAGGGGAAAGAGACCCAGTACTTC
cdr3_aa: CASSPGQGKETQYF

cdr3_length: 14
j_call: TRBJ1-2
v_call: TRBV14
clone_size: -
d_call: -
cdr3_nt: TGTGCCAGCAGCGCTCGTGTTACTGGCTATGGCTACACCTTC
cdr3_aa: CASSARVTGYGYTF

cdr3_length: 15
j_call: TRBJ1-5
v_call: TRBV4-1
clone_size: once
d_call: TRBD1
cdr3_nt: TGCGCCAGCAGCCAAGCGGGACAGGGCAATCAGCCCCAGCATTTT
cdr3_aa: CASSQAGQGNQPQHF

cdr3_length: 15
j_call: TRBJ1-2
v_call: TRBV9
clone_size: -
d_call: -
cdr3_nt: TGTGCCAGCAGCCCCCCGCGCCGACTTGACTATGGCTACACCTTC
cdr3_aa: CASSPPRRLDYGYTF

cdr3_length: 15
j_call: TRBJ2-5
v_call: TRBV30
clone_size: few
d_call: -
cdr3_nt: TGTGCCTGGAGTGTTGAGGATCGGGCATGGGAGACCCAGTACTTC
cdr3_aa: CAWSVEDRAWETQYF

cdr3_length: 14
j_call: TRBJ2-3
v_call: TRBV11-2
clone_size: -
d_call: -
cdr3_nt: TGTGCCAGCAGCTTAGTCAGGGAGAGGGATACGCAGTATTTT
cdr3_aa: CASSLVRERDTQYF

cdr3_length: 11
j_call: TRBJ2-7
v_call: TRBV12-5
clone_size: -
d_call: -
cdr3_nt: TGTGCTAGTGGTCTTACCTACGAGCAGTACTTC
cdr3_aa: CASGLTYEQYF

cdr3_length: 14
j_call: TRBJ2-3
v_call: TRBV10-3
clone_size: -
d_call: -
cdr3_nt: TGTGCCAGCAGTTATACGGACACCACAGATACGCAGTATTTT
cdr3_aa: CASSYTDTTDTQYF

cdr3_length: 16
j_call: TRBJ1-2
v_call: TRBV7-9
clone_size: -
d_call: -
cdr3_nt: TGTGCCAGCAGCCTAGGGTTAGGGGATGCGAAATATGGCTACACCTTC
cdr3_aa: CASSLGLGDAKYGYTF

cdr3_length: 16
j_call: TRBJ2-2
v_call: TRBV4-1
clone_size: -
d_call: -
cdr3_nt: TGCGCCAGCAGCCAAGATGGGACAACGAACACCGGGGAGCTGTTTTTT
cdr3_aa: CASSQDGTTNTGELFF

cdr3_length: 14
j_call: TRBJ2-7
v_call: TRBV18
clone_size: few
d_call: TRBD1
cdr3_nt: TGTGCCAGCTCACTCCTCGGGACAGACTACGAGCAGTACTTC
cdr3_aa: CASSLLGTDYEQYF

cdr3_length: 17
j_call: TRBJ2-4
v_call: TRBV2
clone_size: once
d_call: -
cdr3_nt: TGTGCCAGCAGTGAAGCAGGGTTGGGCAGTCCCAAAAACATTCAGTACTTC
cdr3_aa: CASSEAGLGSPKNIQYF

cdr3_length: 16
j_call: TRBJ1-4
v_call: TRBV4-1
clone_size: -
d_call: -
cdr3_nt: TGCGCCAGCAGCCAAGAGGCAACGGCGAGAGATGAAAAACTGTTTTTT
cdr3_aa: CASSQEATARDEKLFF

cdr3_length: 14
j_call: TRBJ2-5
v_call: TRBV7-8
clone_size: -
d_call: -
cdr3_nt: TGTGCCAGCAGCTTAGCTAAGCGCCTAGAGACCCAGTACTTC
cdr3_aa: CASSLAKRLETQYF

cdr3_length: 14
j_call: TRBJ1-1
v_call: TRBV4-1
clone_size: -
d_call: -
cdr3_nt: TGCGCCAGCAGCGTACAGGGTCCCCTCACTGAAGCTTTCTTT
cdr3_aa: CASSVQGPLTEAFF

cdr3_length: 13
j_call: TRBJ2-3
v_call: TRBV2
clone_size: -
d_call: -
cdr3_nt: TGTGCCAGCACCACCTTACTAGCAGATACGCAGTATTTT
cdr3_aa: CASTTLLADTQYF

cdr3_length: 13
j_call: TRBJ2-3
v_call: TRBV6-5
clone_size: -
d_call: -
cdr3_nt: TGTGCCAGCCTGGCAGGGGAGGTGGATACGCAGTATTTT
cdr3_aa: CASLAGEVDTQYF

cdr3_length: 17
j_call: TRBJ1-2
v_call: TRBV13
clone_size: -
d_call: -
cdr3_nt: TGTGCCAGCAGCTTAGGCTCCGGGACATTGATCGGCTATGGCTACACCTTC
cdr3_aa: CASSLGSGTLIGYGYTF

cdr3_length: 16
j_call: TRBJ2-7
v_call: TRBV4-3
clone_size: -
d_call: -
cdr3_nt: TGCGCCAGCAGCCAAGGAATCTCTCCCTCCCCCTACGAGCAGTACTTC
cdr3_aa: CASSQGISPSPYEQYF

cdr3_length: 14
j_call: TRBJ2-5
v_call: TRBV13
clone_size: -
d_call: -
cdr3_nt: TGTGCCAGCAGCCCCGACGGGATCCAAGAGACCCAGTACTTC
cdr3_aa: CASSPDGIQETQYF